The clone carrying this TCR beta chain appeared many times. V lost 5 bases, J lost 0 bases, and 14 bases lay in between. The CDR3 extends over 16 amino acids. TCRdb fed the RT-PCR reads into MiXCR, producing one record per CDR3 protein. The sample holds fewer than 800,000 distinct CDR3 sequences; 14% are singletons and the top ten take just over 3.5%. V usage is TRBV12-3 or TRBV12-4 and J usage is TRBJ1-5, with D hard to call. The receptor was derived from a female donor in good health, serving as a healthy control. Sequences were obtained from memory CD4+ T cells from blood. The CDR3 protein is CASSPPRHFSNQPQHF. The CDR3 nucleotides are TGTGCCAGCAGTCCGCCCCGGCACTTTAGCAATCAGCCCCAGCATTTT.